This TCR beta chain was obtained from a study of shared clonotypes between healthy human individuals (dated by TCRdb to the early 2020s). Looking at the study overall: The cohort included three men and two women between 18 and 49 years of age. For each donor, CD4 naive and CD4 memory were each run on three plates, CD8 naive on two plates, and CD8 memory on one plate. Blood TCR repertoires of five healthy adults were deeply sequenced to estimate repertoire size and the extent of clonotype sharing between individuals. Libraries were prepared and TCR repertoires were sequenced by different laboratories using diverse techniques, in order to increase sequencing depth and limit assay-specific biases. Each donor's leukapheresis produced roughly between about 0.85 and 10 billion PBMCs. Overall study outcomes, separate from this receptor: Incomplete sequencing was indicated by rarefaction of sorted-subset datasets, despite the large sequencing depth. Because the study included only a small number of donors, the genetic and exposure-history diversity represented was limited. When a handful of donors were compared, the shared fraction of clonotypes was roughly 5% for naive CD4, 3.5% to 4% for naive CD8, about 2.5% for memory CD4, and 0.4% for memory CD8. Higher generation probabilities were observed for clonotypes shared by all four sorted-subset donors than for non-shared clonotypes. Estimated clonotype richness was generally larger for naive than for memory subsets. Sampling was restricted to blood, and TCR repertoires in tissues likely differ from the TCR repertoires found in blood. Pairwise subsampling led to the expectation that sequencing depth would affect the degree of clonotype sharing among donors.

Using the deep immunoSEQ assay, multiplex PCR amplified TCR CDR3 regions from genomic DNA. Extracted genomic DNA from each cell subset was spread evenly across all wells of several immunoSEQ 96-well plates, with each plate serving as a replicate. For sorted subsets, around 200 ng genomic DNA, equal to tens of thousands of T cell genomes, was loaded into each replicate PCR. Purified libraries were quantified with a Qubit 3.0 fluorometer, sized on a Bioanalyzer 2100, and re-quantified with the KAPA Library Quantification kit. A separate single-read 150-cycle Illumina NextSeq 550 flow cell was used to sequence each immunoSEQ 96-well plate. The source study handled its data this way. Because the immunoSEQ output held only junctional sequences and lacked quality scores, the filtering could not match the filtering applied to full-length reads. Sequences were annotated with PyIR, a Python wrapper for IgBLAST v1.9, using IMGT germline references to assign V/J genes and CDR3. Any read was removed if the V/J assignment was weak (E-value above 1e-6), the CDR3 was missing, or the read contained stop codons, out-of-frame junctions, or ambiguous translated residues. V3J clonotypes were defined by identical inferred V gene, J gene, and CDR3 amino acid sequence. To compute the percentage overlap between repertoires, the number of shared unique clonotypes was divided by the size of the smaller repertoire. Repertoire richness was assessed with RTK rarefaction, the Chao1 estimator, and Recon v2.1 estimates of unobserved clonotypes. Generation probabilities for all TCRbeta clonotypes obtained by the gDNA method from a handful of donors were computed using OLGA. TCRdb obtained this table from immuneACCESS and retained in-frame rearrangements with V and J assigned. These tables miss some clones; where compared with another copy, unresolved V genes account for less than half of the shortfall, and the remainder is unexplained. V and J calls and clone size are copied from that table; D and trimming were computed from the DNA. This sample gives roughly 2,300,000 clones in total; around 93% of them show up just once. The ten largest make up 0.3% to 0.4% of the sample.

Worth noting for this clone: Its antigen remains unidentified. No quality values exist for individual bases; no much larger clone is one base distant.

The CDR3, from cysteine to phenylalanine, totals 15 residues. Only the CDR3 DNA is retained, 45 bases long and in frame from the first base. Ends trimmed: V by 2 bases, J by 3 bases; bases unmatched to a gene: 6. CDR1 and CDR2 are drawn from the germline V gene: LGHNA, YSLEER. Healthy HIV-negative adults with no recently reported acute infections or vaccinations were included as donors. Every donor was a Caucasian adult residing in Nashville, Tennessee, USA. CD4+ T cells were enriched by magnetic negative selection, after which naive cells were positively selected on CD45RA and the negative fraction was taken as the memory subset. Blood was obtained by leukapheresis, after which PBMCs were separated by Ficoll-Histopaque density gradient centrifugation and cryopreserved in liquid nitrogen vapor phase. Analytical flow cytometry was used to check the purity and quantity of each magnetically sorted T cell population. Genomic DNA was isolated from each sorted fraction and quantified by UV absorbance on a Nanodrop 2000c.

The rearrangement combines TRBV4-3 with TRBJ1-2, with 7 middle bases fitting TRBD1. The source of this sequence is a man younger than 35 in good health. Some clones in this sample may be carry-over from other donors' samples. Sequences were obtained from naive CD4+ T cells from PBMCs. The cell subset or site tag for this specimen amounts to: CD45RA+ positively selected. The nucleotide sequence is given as TGCGCCAGCAGCCAATCTCAGACAGGGCACTATGGCTACACCTTC. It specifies CASSQSQTGHYGYTF.